Described below is a single T cell receptor (beta chain) sequence and its context. This entry is derived from a study of OX40 agonist ivuxolimab in advanced cancers. Study background: A partial response was reached by three patients: one with hepatocellular carcinoma and two with cutaneous melanoma.

The ends lost 3 bases at V and 5 bases at J; junction bases unmatched: 6. The germline gives CDR1 MNHNS, CDR2 SASEGT. The CDR3 is made up of 15 amino acids. TCRdb's table, derived via immunoSEQ multiplex PCR, lists solely in-frame clones and lacks some. Of 65,000 to 75,000 clones detected, more than 75% appear once; the ten largest clones hold 2% to 2.5%. This chain uses TRBV6-1 with TRBJ2-2; 7 nucleotides agree with TRBD2. The clonotype was recovered from an adult with an advanced solid tumor such as melanoma, head and neck, liver or kidney cancer. Sequencing was performed on CD4+ or CD8+ T cells sorted from blood, taken in a trial of the OX40 agonist ivuxolimab. CDR3 in DNA: TGTGCCAGCAGTGACCTAACGGGAGGTACCGGGGAGCTGTTTTTT. Amino acid sequence: CASSDLTGGTGELFF.